The 19 T cell receptor beta chains below come from one sample, sequenced in a study of cytomegalovirus exposure and HLA in healthy donors. Researchers ran the PCR with 60 Vbeta and 13 Jbeta primers. Using immunoSEQ multiplex PCR, the repertoire was profiled, and TCRdb retains in-frame clones only, with some absent. Here the sample spans around 130,000 clones, roughly 70% being singletons. The material sequenced was PBMCs. These receptor sequences come from a woman aged 40 to 55 in good health and CMV-seropositive.

This clone has only one observation. The chain joins TRBV7-8 to TRBJ2-6; D is perhaps TRBD1 (6 bases). Germline values: CDR1 SGHVS, CDR2 FQNEAQ. This CDR3 has 15 residues. The germline V and J ends were trimmed by 0 bases and 6 bases, with 9 bases remaining between them. CDR3 bases: TGTGCCAGCAGCTTAGCGGGGGCGGTGGCCAACGTCCTGACTTTC. Its translation: CASSLAGAVANVLTF.

Only one count was recorded for this clone. The rearrangement links TRBV5-6 to TRBJ1-6; D not certain. The germline gives CDR1 SGHDT, CDR2 YYEEEE. Trimming cost V 4 bases and J 4 bases, with 12 bases left between them. This CDR3 is 15 amino acids long. The CDR3 is CASSLAGEYNSPLHF. The CDR3 nucleotides are TGTGCCAGCAGCCTCGCCGGAGAGTATAATTCACCCCTCCACTTT.

The J gene is TRBJ1-1, the V gene TRBV6-5, with D tentatively TRBD1 (5 bases). Per germline, CDR1 MNHEY and CDR2 SVGAGI. The V gene lost 5 bases and the J gene lost 7 bases, with 17 bases spanning the gap. There are 14 residues in the CDR3. CDR3 loop: CASSPRRAQGEAFF. CDR3 DNA sequence: TGTGCCAGCAGTCCGCGACGGGCGCAGGGTGAAGCTTTCTTT.

This clone was counted a few times. The chain combines TRBV29-1 with TRBJ2-7; 8 bases are a match to TRBD2. V dropped 7 bases and J dropped 3; count of bases not matched to a gene: 8. The V gene's germline CDR1 is SQVTM and CDR2 ANQGSEA. The CDR3 runs 13 residues. The CDR3 bases are TGCAGCGCAGGACTAGCAGGCGGCTACGAGCAGTACTTC. It codes for CSAGLAGGYEQYF.

V gene TRBV30 combines with J gene TRBJ1-5, with 8 bases lining up with TRBD1. J lost 6 bases, V lost 0 bases, and 4 bases had no gene match. The CDR3 is 14 residues long. Germline CDR1 GTSNPN, CDR2 SVGIG (reference sequence). CDR3 nucleotide sequence: TGTGCCTGGAGTGTACTAACAGGGGGTCAGCCCCAGCATTTT. Its translation is CAWSVLTGGQPQHF.

This chain connects TRBV11-3 to TRBJ2-7, with 14 bases aligning to TRBD2. The trim removed 4 bases at V and 5 bases at J, leaving 4 bases unmatched. Germline V gene sequence: CDR1 SGHNT, CDR2 YENEEA. This CDR3 comprises 15 residues. DNA of the CDR3: TGTGCCAGCAGCTCCGGGACTAGCGGGAGAAACGAGCAGTACTTC. It translates to CASSSGTSGRNEQYF. Full variable domain (remainder filled in from reference TRBV11-3 and TRBJ2-7): EAGVVQSPRYKIIEKKQPVAFWCNPISGHNTLYWYLQNLGQGPELLIRYENEEAVDDSQLPKDRFSAERLKGVDSTLKIQPAELGDSAVYLCASSSGTSGRNEQYFGPGTRLTVT.

The chain links TRBV19 to TRBJ2-7; 7 nucleotides line up with TRBD2. Losses at the gene ends were 7 bases for V and 3 bases for J; bases not matched to a gene: 9. Germline loops: CDR1 LNHDA, CDR2 SQIVND (reference sequence). The CDR3 spans 14 residues. DNA of the CDR3: TGTGCCAGTACGGAGGGAAAGCGGGGCTACGAGCAGTACTTC. Its translation: CASTEGKRGYEQYF.

CDR3 loop: CAWRPNSGEQYF. DNA for the CDR3: TGTGCCTGGAGGCCTAACTCGGGGGAGCAGTACTTC. This chain connects TRBV30 to TRBJ2-7, with a possible D match to TRBD2 (5 bases). Germline V CDR1 and CDR2: GTSNPN, SVGIG (reference sequence). V gave up 3 bases and J gave up 7 bases, with 13 bases separating them. The CDR3 is 12 amino acids.

This rearrangement joins TRBV5-6 to TRBJ2-5; 9 bases line up with TRBD2. Germline V gene sequence: CDR1 SGHDT, CDR2 YYEEEE. The ends lost 4 bases at V and 2 bases at J; junction bases unmatched: 6. The CDR3 runs to 15 residues. CDR3: CASSPLAGVQETQYF. The CDR3 nucleotides are TGTGCCAGCAGCCCCTTAGCGGGGGTACAAGAGACCCAGTACTTC.

The chain recombines TRBV13 with TRBJ1-1; no firm D call. The germline gives CDR1 PRHDT, CDR2 FYEKMQ (reference sequence). This CDR3 spans 13 amino acids. Deletions cut 4 bases from V and 8 bases from J, with 14 bases between. CDR3 in DNA: TGTGCCAGCAGCTCACGTGACACCCTAGAAGCTTTCTTT. It is translated as CASSSRDTLEAFF. The full variable domain, in which reference TRBV13 and TRBJ1-1 provide the parts outside the CDR3, is AAGVIQSPRHLIKEKRETATLKCYPIPRHDTVYWYQQGPGQDPQFLISFYEKMQSDKGSIPDRFSAQQFSDYHSELNMSSLELGDSALYFCASSSRDTLEAFFGQGTRLTVV.

The chain uses TRBV30 and TRBJ1-6; D is uncertain. The ends were cut back, 1 base at V and 7 bases at J, with 14 bases in the middle. The CDR3 is 15 residues long. Germline CDR1 is GTSNPN and CDR2 is SVGIG (reference sequence). The chain's CDR3 is CAWSGRTAENSPLHF. The CDR3 coding sequence is TGTGCCTGGAGTGGCCGCACAGCGGAAAATTCACCCCTCCACTTT. Based on the CDR3 plus reference TRBV30 and TRBJ1-6, the full variable domain is SQTIHQWPATLVQPVGSPLSLECTVEGTSNPNLYWYRQAAGRGLQLLFYSVGIGQISSEVPQNLSASRPQDRQFILSSKKLLLSDSGFYLCAWSGRTAENSPLHFGNGTRLTVT.

The chain is built from TRBV13 and TRBJ2-5; possible D gene TRBD2, 6 bases. Per germline, CDR1 PRHDT and CDR2 FYEKMQ (reference sequence). The CDR3 consists of 14 residues. V lost 4 bases to trimming and J lost 3 bases, with 12 bases between them. The CDR3 spells CASSSPWGEETQYF. The DNA for the CDR3 is TGTGCCAGCAGCTCACCCTGGGGGGAAGAGACCCAGTACTTC.

With regard to this clone: The same CDR3 is also encoded by other DNA sequences in this sample. The V and J genes are TRBV4-1 and TRBJ2-7, with 10 bases matching TRBD1. This CDR3 is 16 amino acids long. CDR1 and CDR2 (germline): MGHRA, YSYEKL. Unmatched junction bases numbered 6, after V lost 0 bases and J lost 4 bases. CDR3 residues: CASSQDRGTGAYEQYF. In nucleotides, the CDR3 is TGCGCCAGCAGCCAAGATCGTGGGACAGGGGCGTACGAGCAGTACTTC.

Only a few counts were recorded for this clone. The chain has TRBV11-3 and TRBJ2-1; D is ambiguous. The germline gives CDR1 SGHNT, CDR2 YENEEA. The CDR3 extends over 11 amino acids. The V gene lost 4 bases and the J gene lost 7 bases, with 5 bases spanning the gap. CDR3 DNA sequence: TGTGCCAGCAGCTATAGTAATGAGCAGTTCTTC. Its protein is CASSYSNEQFF.

The chain employs TRBV19 and TRBJ2-7, with D possibly TRBD2 on 7 matching bases. The CDR3 has 13 amino acids. Germline V gene lookup returns CDR1 LNHDA and CDR2 SQIVND (reference sequence). V was pared by 7 bases and J by 1 base, with 11 bases between. The CDR3 region is CASKGGRSYEQYF. In DNA form, the CDR3 reads TGTGCCAGTAAGGGGGGGAGATCCTACGAGCAGTACTTC.

This clone was observed a handful of times. J is TRBJ2-1 and V is TRBV28; TRBD1 might be the D (6 bases). The germline CDR1 and CDR2 sequences are MDHEN and SYDVKM. The CDR3 is 11 residues long. Trimming shortened V by 4 bases and J by 9 bases, and 7 bases separated the two germline ends. The CDR3 reads CASSYRVEQFF. The CDR3 DNA is TGTGCCAGCAGTTACAGGGTTGAGCAGTTCTTC. Using reference TRBV28 and TRBJ2-1 for the parts outside the CDR3, the full variable domain is DVKVTQSSRYLVKRTGEKVFLECVQDMDHENMFWYRQDPGLGLRLIYFSYDVKMKEKGDIPEGYSVSREKKERFSLILESASTNQTSMYLCASSYRVEQFFGPGTRLTVL.

V usage is TRBV7-7 and J usage is TRBJ2-3; D is possibly TRBD2 (6 bases). V was clipped by 1 base and J by 2 bases, with 13 bases between them. The CDR3 length is 16 residues. Germline CDR1 reads SSHAT; CDR2 reads FNYEAQ (reference sequence). The CDR3 sequence is CASSLGVPGLTDTQYF. The CDR3 DNA is TGTGCCAGCAGCTTAGGGGTTCCGGGACTCACAGATACGCAGTATTTT.

The chain employs TRBV6-6 and TRBJ1-2; D gene uncertain. Between the trimmed V and J ends, which lost 2 bases and 3 bases, there was a span of 4 bases. Per the germline V gene, CDR1 is MNHNY and CDR2 is SVGAGI (reference sequence). There are 12 residues in the CDR3. This CDR3 reads CASSYSDYGYTF. The CDR3 DNA reads as TGTGCCAGCAGTTACAGCGACTATGGCTACACCTTC.

The chain employs TRBV7-9 and TRBJ1-5, with D possibly TRBD1 on 6 matching bases. The CDR3 contains 17 residues. In germline, CDR1 is SEHNR, CDR2 FQNEAQ (reference sequence). Trimming pared 2 bases from V and 3 bases from J, leaving 17 bases between. CDR3 sequence reads: CASSLLPTGTYNQPQHF. The CDR3 DNA follows: TGTGCCAGCAGCTTATTGCCCACAGGGACCTACAATCAGCCCCAGCATTTT.